This is a list of T cell receptor beta chains from one sample in a study of T-cell reconstitution after alpha-beta-depleted transplantation in children. TCRdb recomputed calls from the PCR reads with MiXCR, one row per CDR3 protein. The sample lists around 410,000 distinct CDR3 sequences, approximately 11% occurring once. Material: PBMCs from the stem cell graft donor, obtained from the stem cell graft. These receptors all come from a human donor who donated a stem cell graft to a child with acute myeloid leukemia. CDR3s include the opening cysteine and the closing phenylalanine or tryptophan. D genes are given only for firm matches. Rows may omit the clone size; those that give it use once, few, many or a size class.

TRBV5-4,TRBD2,.,TRBJ2-3,TGTGCCAGCAGCTTGGGTGGACTAGCGGGAGGACGAGATACGCAGTATTTT,CASSLGGLAGGRDTQYF
TRBV6-2/TRBV6-3,.,.,TRBJ2-5,TGTGCCAGCAGTTACAGCAACAGGGAAGAGACCCAGTACTTC,CASSYSNREETQYF
TRBV5-1,.,.,TRBJ1-6,TGCGCCAGCAGCTTGGTAGTGGGCACTCAGGTTTCACCCCTCCACTTT,CASSLVVGTQVSPLHF
TRBV29-1,.,many,TRBJ1-2,TGCAGCGTTTTCTTGGGGGGCTACACCTTC,CSVFLGGYTF
TRBV10-3,TRBD2,many,TRBJ2-7,TGTGCCATCAGTGAACTTGGGACTAGTAATAACGAGCAGTACTTC,CAISELGTSNNEQYF
TRBV29-1,.,many,TRBJ2-1,TGCAGCGTTGTACCGGTTCTTGGGCAGGTAGGGTACAATGAGCAGTTCTTC,CSVVPVLGQVGYNEQFF
TRBV20-1,TRBD2,few,TRBJ2-5,TGCACCACGAGCGGGAGGGAGACCCAGTACTTC,CTTSGRETQYF
TRBV9,.,.,TRBJ1-2,TGTGCCAGCAGCGTAGACCCAGGGAACTATGGCTACACCTTC,CASSVDPGNYGYTF
TRBV20-1,.,few,TRBJ2-1,TGCAGTGCTACAAATCGGGGGCACTACAATGAGCAGTTCTTC,CSATNRGHYNEQFF
TRBV12-3/TRBV12-4,TRBD2,many,TRBJ2-3,TGTGCCAGCAGTTTAGGTACTAGCGGGGCCACAGATACGCAGTATTTT,CASSLGTSGATDTQYF
TRBV29-1,.,.,TRBJ1-6,TGCAGCGCCAAGCACGGCTATAATTCACCCCTCCACTTT,CSAKHGYNSPLHF
TRBV7-2,.,.,TRBJ1-2,TGTGCCAGCAGCCCCAATAACTATGGCTACACCTTC,CASSPNNYGYTF
TRBV10-2,.,few,TRBJ2-2,TGCGCCAGCAGTGAGTTTATCGTCACCGGGGAGCTGTTTTTT,CASSEFIVTGELFF
TRBV5-1,.,few,TRBJ2-2,TGCGCCAGCAGAGAAACCAGCGGGAACACCGGGGAGCTGTTTTTT,CASRETSGNTGELFF
TRBV7-9,TRBD1,.,TRBJ2-1,TGTGCCAGCAGCTTAGCCCGAGGGACAGGGGACAATGAGCAGTTCTTC,CASSLARGTGDNEQFF
TRBV5-1,.,few,TRBJ1-1,TGCGCCAGCAGCTTTAGGGGGACGGGCTTCATGAACACTGAAGCTTTCTTT,CASSFRGTGFMNTEAFF
TRBV20-1,TRBD2,few,TRBJ2-1,TGCAGTGCTAGAGCCCCGACTAGCGGGTTTTGGGAGCAGTTCTTC,CSARAPTSGFWEQFF
TRBV3-1,.,.,TRBJ2-3,TGTGCCAGCAGCCAATCATTAGTGGTTGCCGGGGATACGCAGTATTTT,CASSQSLVVAGDTQYF
TRBV7-2,.,few,TRBJ1-3,TGTGCCAGCAGCCAAGGGACTGCTGGAAACACCATATATTTT,CASSQGTAGNTIYF
TRBV7-2,TRBD1,few,TRBJ1-4,TGTGCCAGCAGCTTACCCCGGACAGGGGGTGGTGAAAAACTGTTTTTT,CASSLPRTGGGEKLFF
TRBV12-3/TRBV12-4,.,few,TRBJ1-2,TGTGCCAGCAGTTCCACAGGTGACTATGGCTACACCTTC,CASSSTGDYGYTF
TRBV20-1,.,few,TRBJ1-1,TGCAGTGCCACTCGTTGGGGGGAAAGGTACACTGAAGCTTTCTTT,CSATRWGERYTEAFF
TRBV7-9,.,few,TRBJ1-5,TGTGCCAGCAGCTCAGCCAATCAGCCCCAGCATTTT,CASSSANQPQHF
TRBV7-2,.,few,TRBJ2-6,TGTGCCAGCAGCTCCGGGAACTCTGGGGCCAACGTCCTGACTTTC,CASSSGNSGANVLTF
TRBV29-1,.,.,TRBJ2-5,TGCAGCGTCCCCGGGGGCGGGTGGTACCAAGAGACCCAGTACTTC,CSVPGGGWYQETQYF
TRBV2,.,.,TRBJ2-3,TGTGCCAGCTGCACCGCGGGACGCCGCACAGATACGCAGTATTTT,CASCTAGRRTDTQYF
TRBV24-1,.,.,TRBJ2-3,TGTGCCACCAGTGAAGGTCGTCGAGGAGATACGCAGTATTTT,CATSEGRRGDTQYF